Given below is one T cell receptor beta chain in context. Its matching antigen is unknown. This entry is derived from a study of CD8 T cells in Susac syndrome. The study, taken as a whole, reports: The study acknowledged a relatively small number of individuals in its TCR sequencing and HLA analysis.

This CDR3 comprises 18 residues. The ends lost 1 base at V and 1 base at J; junction bases unmatched: 8. CDR1 SGDLS and CDR2 YYNGEE come from the germline V gene. A quantity of about 0.5 to 1 ug RNA underwent reverse transcription using random hexamers. A single record per CDR3 protein comes from TCRdb applying MiXCR to the immunoSEQ multiplex PCR reads. The repertoire has some 130,000 distinct CDR3 sequences, approximately 95% of them found once; the top ten carry roughly 0.2%. The TCR comes from a human donor with Susac syndrome. The source material was CD8+ T cells from PBMCs. The rearrangement links TRBV9 to TRBJ2-5, with TRBD2 matching 12 bases. This CDR3 is CASSVSSGRAWGQETQYF. The CDR3 nucleotides read TGTGCCAGCAGCGTATCTAGCGGGAGGGCCTGGGGCCAAGAGACCCAGTACTTC.